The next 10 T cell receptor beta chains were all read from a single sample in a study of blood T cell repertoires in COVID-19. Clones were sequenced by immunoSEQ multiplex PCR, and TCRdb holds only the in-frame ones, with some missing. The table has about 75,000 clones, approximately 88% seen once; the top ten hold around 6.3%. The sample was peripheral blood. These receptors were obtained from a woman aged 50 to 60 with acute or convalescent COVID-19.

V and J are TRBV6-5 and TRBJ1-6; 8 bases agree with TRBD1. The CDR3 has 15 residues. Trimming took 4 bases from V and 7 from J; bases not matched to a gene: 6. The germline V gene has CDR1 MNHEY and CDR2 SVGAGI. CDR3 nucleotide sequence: TGTGCCAGCAGTTCATGGACAGGGTGGAATTCACCCCTCCACTTT. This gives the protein CASSSWTGWNSPLHF.

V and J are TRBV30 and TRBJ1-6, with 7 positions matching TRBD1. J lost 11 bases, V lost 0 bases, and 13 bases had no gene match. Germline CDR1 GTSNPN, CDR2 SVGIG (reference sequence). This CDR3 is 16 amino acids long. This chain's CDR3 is CAWSVTRTGSLTPLHF. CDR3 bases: TGTGCCTGGAGTGTAACCCGGACAGGCTCCTTGACACCCCTCCACTTT.

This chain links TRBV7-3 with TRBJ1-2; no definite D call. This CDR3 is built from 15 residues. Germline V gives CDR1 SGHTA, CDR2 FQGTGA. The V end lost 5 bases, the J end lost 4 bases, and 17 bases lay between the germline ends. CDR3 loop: CASSEGQLRGYGYTF. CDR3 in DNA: TGTGCCAGCAGCGAAGGGCAACTACGGGGCTATGGCTACACCTTC.

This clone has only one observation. CDR3 sequence (DNA): TGCGCCAGCAGTGAATGGGGCCATGAGCAGTTCTTC. It codes for CASSEWGHEQFF. This rearrangement joins TRBV10-1 to TRBJ2-1; possible D gene TRBD1, 5 bases. This CDR3 contains 12 residues. Deletions cut 3 bases from V and 8 bases from J, with 8 bases between. The germline gives CDR1 WNHNN, CDR2 SYGVQD (reference sequence).

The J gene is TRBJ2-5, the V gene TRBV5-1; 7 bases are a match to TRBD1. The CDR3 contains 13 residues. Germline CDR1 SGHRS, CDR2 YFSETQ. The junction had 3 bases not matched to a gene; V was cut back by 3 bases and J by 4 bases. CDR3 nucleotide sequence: TGCGCCAGCAGCTCACAGGGGACAGAGACCCAGTACTTC. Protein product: CASSSQGTETQYF.

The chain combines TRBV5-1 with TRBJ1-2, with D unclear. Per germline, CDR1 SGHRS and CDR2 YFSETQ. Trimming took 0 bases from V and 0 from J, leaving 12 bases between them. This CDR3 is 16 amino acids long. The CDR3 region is CASSLGGPDPNYGYTF. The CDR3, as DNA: TGCGCCAGCAGCTTGGGTGGGCCAGATCCTAACTATGGCTACACCTTC.

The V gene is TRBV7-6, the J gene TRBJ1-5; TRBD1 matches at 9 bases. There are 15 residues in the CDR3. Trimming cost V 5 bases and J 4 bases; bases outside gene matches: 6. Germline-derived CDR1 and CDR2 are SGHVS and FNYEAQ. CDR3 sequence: CASSQGQGPNQPQHF. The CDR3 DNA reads TGTGCCAGCAGCCAAGGACAGGGGCCAAATCAGCCCCAGCATTTT.

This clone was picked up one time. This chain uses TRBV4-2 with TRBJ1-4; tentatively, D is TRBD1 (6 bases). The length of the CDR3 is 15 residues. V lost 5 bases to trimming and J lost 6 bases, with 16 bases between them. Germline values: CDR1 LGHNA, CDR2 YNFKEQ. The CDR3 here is CASSENRVMDEKLFF. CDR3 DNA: TGTGCCAGCAGCGAAAACAGGGTTATGGATGAAAAACTGTTTTTT.

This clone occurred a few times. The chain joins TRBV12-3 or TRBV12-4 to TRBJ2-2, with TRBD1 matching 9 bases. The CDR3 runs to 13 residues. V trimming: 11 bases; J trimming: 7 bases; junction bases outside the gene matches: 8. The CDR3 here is CAGRTGDVGELFF. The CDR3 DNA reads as TGTGCCGGAAGGACAGGGGACGTCGGGGAGCTGTTTTTT.

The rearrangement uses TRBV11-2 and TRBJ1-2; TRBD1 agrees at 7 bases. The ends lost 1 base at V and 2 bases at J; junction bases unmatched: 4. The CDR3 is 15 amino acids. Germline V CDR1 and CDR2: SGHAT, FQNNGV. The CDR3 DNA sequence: TGTGCCAGCAGCTTAGGCGGGACAGCCAACTATGGCTACACCTTC. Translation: CASSLGGTANYGYTF. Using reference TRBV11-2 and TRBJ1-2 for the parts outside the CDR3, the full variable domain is EAGVAQSPRYKIIEKRQSVAFWCNPISGHATLYWYQQILGQGPKLLIQFQNNGVVDDSQLPKDRFSAERLKGVDSTLKIQPAKLEDSAVYLCASSLGGTANYGYTFGSGTRLTVV.